This T cell receptor beta chain was found in a study of metastatic and nonmetastatic thyroid tumors. Study overall: Across peripheral blood and tumor or nodule tissue samples taken from malignant and benign thyroid patients, the repertoires were compared with one another.

Every patient underwent thyroid surgery untreated. The study, taken as a whole, reports: When malignant thyroid tumors were compared with benign nodules, TCR beta diversity was reportedly significantly higher in the malignant tumors. This held in both blood and tumor samples.

This clone is classed as medium-sized (0.01 to 0.1%). Its specificity is unknown. Trimming left V 1 base short and J 0 bases short, with 4 bases between. This CDR3 is built from 12 residues. Germline V gene sequence: CDR1 GTSNPN, CDR2 SVGIG (reference sequence). Per the original data handling: A distant-metastasis classifier for papillary thyroid cancer was built using CDR3 differences across clinicopathological groups. TCRdb used MiXCR to call clones anew from the PCR reads. The V and J calls, along with clone size, are taken from TCRdb and not from the paper's own processing. This table holds approximately 9,000 clones, roughly 36% found once.

The TCR comes from a female donor with papillary thyroid cancer or a benign thyroid nodule (not recorded which). Some clones in this sample may be carry-over from other donors' samples. The sequenced material came from tumor tissue. The gene calls are TRBV30 and TRBJ2-7; no clear D. The CDR3 coding sequence is TGTGCCTGGAGTGCGAGCTCCTACGAGCAGTACTTC. Its protein product is CAWSASSYEQYF.